What follows are 28 T cell receptor beta chains derived from one specimen sequenced in a study of blood T cell repertoires in COVID-19 (TCRdb year 2020). Receptors were amplified or captured by the immunoSEQ multiplex PCR assay. What TCRdb holds here is the immuneACCESS table cut down to in-frame rearrangements. Part of the clones is not present; checked against another copy, under half of the missing clones reflect an unresolved V gene, and the others are unexplained. Counted in this sample were 150,000 to 200,000 clones; 84% of them appeared once. In total, the top ten clones hold about 14% of the sample. The sample comprised peripheral blood. These receptors were obtained from a woman in her 70s with COVID-19, enrolled during active disease.

CDR3 DNA: TGTGCCTGGAGTTCCGGGTTAGACTCACCCCTCCACTTT. The encoded protein is CAWSSGLDSPLHF. The genes are TRBV30 and TRBJ1-6; D gene uncertain. Trimming stripped 2 bases from V and 10 bases from J, with 12 bases between. CDR1 and CDR2 from the germline V gene are GTSNPN and SVGIG (reference sequence). The CDR3 runs to 13 residues.

The chain uses TRBV19 and TRBJ2-2, with 12 bases fitting TRBD2. The CDR3 totals 17 residues. J gave up 7 bases and V 5 bases, and 11 bases lay outside the gene matches. From germline, CDR1 is LNHDA and CDR2 SQIVND (reference sequence). The DNA for the CDR3 is TGTGCCAGTAGTTCCCCTAGCGGGAGGGCCAAGGACGGGGAGCTGTTTTTT. It codes for CASSSPSGRAKDGELFF.

This clone was detected only a few times. The chain uses TRBV11-2 and TRBJ1-2; D is unresolved. The CDR3 has 14 residues. Trimming cost V 0 bases and J 8 bases, with 13 bases left between them. Germline loops: CDR1 SGHAT, CDR2 FQNNGV. CDR3 amino acids: CASSLDQVVRGYTF. CDR3 nucleotide sequence: TGTGCCAGCAGCTTAGACCAGGTGGTCCGAGGCTACACCTTC. Full variable domain (outside the CDR3, taken from reference TRBV11-2 and TRBJ1-2): EAGVAQSPRYKIIEKRQSVAFWCNPISGHATLYWYQQILGQGPKLLIQFQNNGVVDDSQLPKDRFSAERLKGVDSTLKIQPAKLEDSAVYLCASSLDQVVRGYTFGSGTRLTVV.

This clone was picked up one time. The chain links TRBV6-5 to TRBJ1-1; D is possibly TRBD1 (5 bases). From germline, CDR1 is MNHEY and CDR2 SVGAGI. The ends were cut back, 6 bases at V and 4 bases at J, with 12 bases in the middle. CDR3 size: 13 residues. CDR3 protein: CASRRGGGTEAFF. CDR3 DNA: TGTGCCAGCAGAAGGGGAGGTGGCACTGAAGCTTTCTTT.

CDR3 sequence reads: CASSIPQDEKLFF. CDR3 in DNA: TGTGCCAGTAGTATCCCACAGGACGAAAAACTGTTTTTT. The genes are TRBV19 and TRBJ1-4; possible D gene TRBD1, 5 bases. V lost 3 bases, J lost 8 bases, and 10 bases lay in between. The CDR3 is made up of 13 amino acids. Per germline, CDR1 LNHDA and CDR2 SQIVND (reference sequence).

This chain links TRBV21-1 with TRBJ1-3; the table's D call TRBD1 went unverified against the DNA. TRBV21-1 is classified as a pseudogene. This CDR3 contains 15 residues. The CDR3 sequence is CASSTGQGDGNTIYF. In DNA, the CDR3 is TGTGCCAGCAGCACGGGACAGGGGGATGGAAACACCATATATTTT.

The chain uses TRBV12-2 and TRBJ2-7; the table names TRBD2, a call not compared with the DNA. TRBV12-2 represents a pseudogene. This CDR3 is 11 amino acids long. Written as DNA, the CDR3 is TGTGCAAGTCGCTCCTATTACGAGCAGTACGTC. The encoded protein is CASRSYYEQYV.

CDR3 region: CASSQGQGAYEQYF. CDR3 bases: TGTGCCAGCAGCCAGGGACAGGGAGCCTACGAGCAGTACTTC. The rearrangement uses TRBV4-2 and TRBJ2-7; 9 bases agree with TRBD1. Looked up from germline, CDR1 is LGHNA and CDR2 is YNFKEQ. After removal of 3 bases from V and 2 bases from J, the junction contained 2 bases not matched to a gene. The CDR3 contains 14 residues.

The chain employs TRBV4-2 and TRBJ1-3, with 7 bases fitting TRBD1. V was clipped by 3 bases and J by 10 bases; unmatched bases: 3. This CDR3 is built from 12 residues. CDR1 and CDR2 (germline): LGHNA, YNFKEQ. CDR3 sequence (DNA): TGTGCCAGCAGCCAGACAGGGACGACCATATATTTT. Translation: CASSQTGTTIYF.

This chain links TRBV6-6 with TRBJ2-7; 11 positions agree with TRBD1. The V gene's germline CDR1 is MNHNY and CDR2 SVGAGI (reference sequence). This CDR3 is 14 amino acids long. Losses at the gene ends were 2 bases for V and 3 bases for J; bases not matched to a gene: 0. The CDR3 reads CASSYGTGGYEQYF. The DNA for the CDR3 is TGTGCCAGCAGTTACGGGACAGGGGGCTACGAGCAGTACTTC.

The rearrangement uses TRBV5-6 and TRBJ2-4, with 7 bases that match TRBD2. The length of the CDR3 is 15 residues. After removal of 4 bases from V and 1 base from J, the junction contained 5 bases not matched to a gene. Germline assignment: CDR1 SGHDT and CDR2 YYEEEE. CDR3 in amino acids: CASSPWTSAKNIQYF. CDR3 DNA: TGTGCCAGCAGCCCCTGGACTAGTGCCAAAAACATTCAGTACTTC.

The chain uses TRBV27 and TRBJ1-2, with 7 positions matching TRBD1. Unmatched junction bases numbered 6, after V lost 10 bases and J lost 4 bases. The germline V gene has CDR1 MNHEY and CDR2 SMNVEV (reference sequence). The CDR3 loop spans 12 amino acids. CDR3 amino acids: CATLRTGYGYTF. CDR3 DNA sequence: TGTGCCACTCTACGGACAGGCTATGGCTACACCTTC.

The rearrangement uses TRBV7-2 and TRBJ2-1; maybe TRBD2 (6 bases). Germline V lookup: CDR1 SGHTA, CDR2 FQGNSA. The CDR3 is 15 amino acids. Trimming removed 4 bases at V and 10 bases at J, with 20 bases between. Written as DNA, the CDR3 is TGTGCCAGCAGCTCCCCCTGGGGGGAAACAATAGAGCAGTTCTTC. As protein: CASSSPWGETIEQFF.

The V call is TRBV28, the J call TRBJ2-7; 10 bases match TRBD1. J lost 4 bases, V lost 6 bases, and 9 bases had no gene match. CDR3 length: 15 residues. Germline-derived CDR1 and CDR2 are MDHEN and SYDVKM. CDR3 nucleotides: TGTGCCAGCAGAAGGATCCGGGACAGGGGTTACGAGCAGTACGTC. It codes for CASRRIRDRGYEQYV.

This clone showed up just once. V usage is TRBV5-4 and J usage is TRBJ1-1; 7 nucleotides match TRBD1. Trimming cost V 0 bases and J 4 bases; bases outside gene matches: 3. Germline V gene sequence: CDR1 SGHNT, CDR2 YYREEE (reference sequence). This CDR3 spans 14 amino acids. DNA for the CDR3: TGTGCCAGCAGCTTGGACAGGGGAGGCACTGAAGCTTTCTTT. Protein: CASSLDRGGTEAFF.

The CDR3 spells CASSQTGVNGYTF. DNA of the CDR3: TGTGCCAGCAGCCAGACAGGGGTCAATGGCTACACCTTC. The gene calls are TRBV5-4 and TRBJ1-2; TRBD1 agrees at 8 bases. The CDR3 loop spans 13 amino acids. Germline assignment: CDR1 SGHNT and CDR2 YYREEE (reference sequence). Germline trimming cut 4 bases from V and 6 bases from J; bases unmatched to any gene: 5.

The rearrangement links TRBV5-4 to TRBJ1-2, with a possible D match to TRBD1 (6 bases). The CDR3 totals 14 residues. V was cut by 0 bases and J by 4 bases, with 10 bases left in between. Germline CDR1 and CDR2: SGHNT and YYREEE (reference sequence). CDR3 DNA sequence: TGTGCCAGCAGCTTGGCCGGGGGGCTCTATGGCTACACCTTC. Protein sequence: CASSLAGGLYGYTF.

The chain combines TRBV18 with TRBJ2-5; 13 bases map to TRBD2. J gave up 3 bases and V 2 bases, and 3 bases lay outside the gene matches. There are 16 residues in the CDR3. Germline loops: CDR1 KGHSH, CDR2 LQKENI. The CDR3 DNA follows: TGTGCCAGCTCACCAGAGACTAGCGGGGGGAAAGAGACCCAGTACTTC. Residues: CASSPETSGGKETQYF.

The chain has TRBV28 and TRBJ2-1; 10 bases agree with TRBD2. Germline-derived CDR1 and CDR2 are MDHEN and SYDVKM. The length of the CDR3 is 14 residues. V lost 5 bases and J lost 7; bases outside the gene matches: 5. CDR3 coding DNA: TGTGCCAGCAGTAAACTAGCGGGAAAGAATGAGCAGTTCTTC. As protein: CASSKLAGKNEQFF. The entire variable domain, with the rest obtained from reference TRBV28 and TRBJ2-1, is as follows: DVKVTQSSRYLVKRTGEKVFLECVQDMDHENMFWYRQDPGLGLRLIYFSYDVKMKEKGDIPEGYSVSREKKERFSLILESASTNQTSMYLCASSKLAGKNEQFFGPGTRLTVL.

The V and J genes are TRBV2 and TRBJ1-1; a weak D match, TRBD1 (5 bases). The CDR3 extends over 14 amino acids. Germline V lookup: CDR1 SNHLY, CDR2 FYNNEI. Trimming removed 7 bases at V and 0 bases at J, with 12 bases between. The CDR3 DNA is TGTGCCAGCACAGGGAATTCGATGAACACTGAAGCTTTCTTT. It is translated as CASTGNSMNTEAFF.

This clone appeared once. V is TRBV2 and J is TRBJ1-4; TRBD1 matches 9 bases. Germline V gene data show CDR1 as SNHLY and CDR2 as FYNNEI. Germline trimming cut 4 bases from V and 7 bases from J; bases unmatched to any gene: 7. The length of the CDR3 is 15 residues. The CDR3 DNA is TGTGCCAGCAGTGGGGGACAGGGCTTGGGTGAAAAACTGTTTTTT. It codes for CASSGGQGLGEKLFF.

This clone was seen once. V is TRBV6-5 and J is TRBJ2-3; D might be TRBD2 (5 bases). Trimming pared 6 bases from V and 0 bases from J, leaving 10 bases between. This CDR3 is built from 14 residues. Germline V gene data show CDR1 as MNHEY and CDR2 as SVGAGI. CDR3 residues: CASREAGSTDTQYF. The DNA for the CDR3 is TGTGCCAGCAGGGAGGCTGGGAGCACAGATACGCAGTATTTT.

This chain links TRBV28 with TRBJ1-2; perhaps TRBD1 as D (5 bases). Per germline, CDR1 MDHEN and CDR2 SYDVKM. The V end was cut by 5 bases, the J end by 2 bases, with 15 bases between. The CDR3 spans 15 residues. Here the CDR3 reads CASSDPGGANYGYTF. As DNA, the CDR3 is TGTGCCAGCAGTGACCCGGGAGGGGCGAACTATGGCTACACCTTC.

The chain's CDR3 is CASSEQGQSPLHF. The CDR3 nucleotides read TGTGCCAGTAGTGAACAGGGCCAATCACCCCTCCACTTT. The rearrangement joins TRBV19 to TRBJ1-6; D may be TRBD1 (6 bases). The germline CDR1 and CDR2 sequences are LNHDA and SQIVND (reference sequence). This CDR3 is built from 13 residues. The V and J ends lost 5 bases and 10 bases respectively, with 12 bases between them.

This clone came up a few times. This chain links TRBV7-2 with TRBJ1-1, with a tentative D call TRBD1 (6 bases). Per germline, CDR1 SGHTA and CDR2 FQGNSA. The V end was cut by 6 bases, the J end by 5 bases, with 19 bases between. CDR3 length: 15 residues. The DNA of the CDR3 is TGTGCCAGCAGATCCTACGGGGTAGGGGGTACTGAAGCTTTCTTT. Amino acids: CASRSYGVGGTEAFF.

The chain links TRBV6-2 or TRBV6-3 to TRBJ2-3; a possible D gene is TRBD2 (5 bases). This CDR3 has 14 residues. The germline CDR1 and CDR2 sequences are MNHEY and SVGEGT. Trimming pared 2 bases from V and 5 bases from J, leaving 11 bases between. The CDR3 bases are TGTGCCAGCAGTTACATCGTCGGGATAGATACGCAGTATTTT. This gives the protein CASSYIVGIDTQYF.

The chain joins TRBV18 to TRBJ2-1; D is unclear. V shed 4 bases and J shed 10 bases, with 11 bases lying between them. Germline V gene sequence: CDR1 KGHSH, CDR2 LQKENI. The CDR3 has 12 amino acids. The CDR3 DNA sequence: TGTGCCAGCTCACGAGCGTCGTACGAGCAGTTCTTC. This codes for CASSRASYEQFF. Full variable domain (missing parts from reference TRBV18 and TRBJ2-1): NAGVMQNPRHLVRRRGQEARLRCSPMKGHSHVYWYRQLPEEGLKFMVYLQKENIIDESGMPKERFSAEFPKEGPSILRIQQVVRGDSAAYFCASSRASYEQFFGPGTRLTVL.

V is TRBV28 and J is TRBJ1-5; D is possibly TRBD1 (6 bases). CDR1 MDHEN and CDR2 SYDVKM come from the germline V gene. The CDR3 contains 15 residues. V lost 3 bases and J lost 2, with 11 bases in between. This chain's CDR3 is CASSFSGEGNQPQHF. The CDR3 bases are TGTGCCAGCAGTTTTTCAGGGGAAGGCAATCAGCCCCAGCATTTT.